This T cell receptor (beta chain) was recovered during a study of T-cell reconstitution after alpha-beta-depleted transplantation in children. The study's findings and limits: Expanded graft clones numbering several hundred reportedly gave rise to alpha-beta T cells about two months after transplant.

This clonotype was seen only a few times. The antigen is unknown. Unique molecular identifiers featured in how the TCRbeta library was prepared. TCRdb reprocessed the PCR reads with MiXCR, giving one entry per CDR3 protein. The data show fewer than 550,000 distinct CDR3 sequences, about 11% seen once. The CDR3 consists of 14 residues. Trimming cost V 0 bases and J 9 bases; bases outside gene matches: 3. This TCR was sampled from a child aged 2-15 years with inherited bone marrow failure, due to receive a stem cell transplant. The chain has TRBV12-3 or TRBV12-4 and TRBJ2-1; 9 bases are shared with TRBD2. Sequenced here: PBMCs, sampled before TCRalphabeta/CD19-depleted stem cell transplant. CDR3 in DNA: TGTGCCAGCAGTTTAGCGGGACTAGCTAGTGAGCAGTTCTTC. Translated, it gives CASSLAGLASEQFF.